This passage covers 21 T cell receptor beta chains from one sample sequenced in a study of T cell responses to AZD1222 COVID-19 vaccine (dated by TCRdb to the early 2020s). The time point tag for this specimen amounts to: about 28 days (+/-7) after the second vaccine dose. Libraries came from the immunoSEQ multiplex PCR assay. In its TCRdb copy, this immuneACCESS table keeps in-frame sequences only and misses some clones. Where compared with another copy, unresolved V genes explain less than half of these, and the others have no known cause. The sample table lists 100,000 to 150,000 clones, around 84% of them with a count of one. The leading ten clones occupy about 26% of the sample. Sequencing was performed on peripheral blood, taken 28 days after the second AZD1222 dose. Source of these receptors: an adult who received the AZD1222 COVID-19 vaccine.

The chain combines TRBV3-1 (or the pseudogene TRBV3-2) with TRBJ2-7, with 7 bases that match TRBD1. This CDR3 spans 14 amino acids. In germline, CDR1 is LGHDT, CDR2 YNNKEL (reference sequence). V gave up 0 bases and J gave up 6 bases; unmatched junction bases: 5. In nucleotides, the CDR3 is TGTGCCAGCAGCCAAGAGCAGGGGGAAGGCGAGCAGTACTTC. Its protein product is CASSQEQGEGEQYF.

This clone was detected only a few times. This chain links TRBV18 with TRBJ1-1; D is possibly TRBD1 (5 bases). The germline gives CDR1 KGHSH, CDR2 LQKENI. Deletions cut 2 bases from V and 0 bases from J, with 13 bases between. The CDR3 runs to 16 residues. The CDR3 loop is CASSPNGGSMNTEAFF. CDR3 coding DNA: TGTGCCAGCTCACCAAATGGGGGGTCCATGAACACTGAAGCTTTCTTT.

The V and J genes are TRBV2 and TRBJ2-2; 9 nucleotides line up with TRBD2. The CDR3 loop spans 14 amino acids. Trimming took 6 bases from V and 8 from J; bases not matched to a gene: 7. Germline V gene sequence: CDR1 SNHLY, CDR2 FYNNEI. CDR3 residues: CASRSGTSSGELFF. CDR3 nucleotide sequence: TGTGCCAGCAGGTCCGGGACTAGCTCAGGGGAGCTGTTTTTT.

The rearrangement joins TRBV28 to TRBJ1-1; D ambiguous. With 11 bases removed from V and 8 bases from J, the gap between germline ends came to 21 bases. CDR3 length: 13 residues. The germline V gene encodes CDR1 MDHEN and CDR2 SYDVKM. For the CDR3, the DNA is TGTGCCTGCTTTAGGGCCGGGAGAGAAGAAGCTTTCTTT. Translated: CACFRAGREEAFF.

The rearrangement uses TRBV28 and TRBJ2-7; TRBD1 is a possible D gene (6 bases). Germline CDR1 is MDHEN and CDR2 is SYDVKM. V dropped 1 base and J dropped 0 bases, with 13 bases sitting between them. The CDR3 has 16 amino acids. The CDR3 region has the DNA TGTGCCAGCAGTTTATTATTCGGGGACAACTCCTACGAGCAGTACTTC. Residues: CASSLLFGDNSYEQYF.

The gene calls are TRBV5-1 and TRBJ2-7; 8 nucleotides agree with TRBD2. J was trimmed by 5 bases and V by 2 bases; bases with no gene match: 12. The germline CDR1 and CDR2 sequences are SGHRS and YFSETQ. This CDR3 is 16 amino acids long. CDR3 residues: CASSLAASGPGDEQYF. As DNA, the CDR3 is TGCGCCAGCAGCTTAGCCGCTAGCGGGCCCGGGGACGAGCAGTACTTC.

This clone appeared once. The chain recombines TRBV13 with TRBJ1-2; D not certain. The V end was cut by 5 bases, the J end by 3 bases, with 7 bases between. CDR3 length equals 12 residues. Per the germline V gene, CDR1 is PRHDT and CDR2 is FYEKMQ (reference sequence). CDR3 region: CASSLVHYGYTF. Here the CDR3 DNA reads TGTGCCAGCAGCCTAGTCCACTATGGCTACACCTTC.

The chain employs TRBV30 and TRBJ2-7; D is possibly TRBD1 (6 bases). The length of the CDR3 is 16 residues. The germline gives CDR1 GTSNPN, CDR2 SVGIG (reference sequence). The V end lost 4 bases, the J end lost 3 bases, and 22 bases lay between the germline ends. The DNA for the CDR3 is TGTGCCTGGAAGAGGAGTTCGGACAGACGGATCTACGAGCAGTACTTC. Translating it yields CAWKRSSDRRIYEQYF.

The genes are TRBV3-1 (or the pseudogene TRBV3-2) and TRBJ2-5; D unclear. The CDR3 is 14 residues long. V lost 4 bases and J 2 bases, leaving 11 bases between the germline ends. Germline loops: CDR1 LGHDT, CDR2 YNNKEL (reference sequence). The CDR3: CASSRGYGQETQYF. Written as DNA, the CDR3 is TGTGCCAGCAGCCGAGGATATGGGCAAGAGACCCAGTACTTC.

This clone was detected once. The V call is TRBV7-9, the J call TRBJ2-1; tentative D call: TRBD2 (6 bases). The germline CDR1 and CDR2 sequences are SEHNR and FQNEAQ (reference sequence). V lost 3 bases to trimming and J lost 8 bases, with 17 bases between them. The CDR3 is 15 residues long. CDR3 protein: CASSFGGRSGDEQFF. The DNA of the CDR3 is TGTGCCAGCAGCTTCGGGGGTAGGTCCGGGGATGAGCAGTTCTTC.

CDR3 region: CASSQGGSSGVDGELFF. Here the CDR3 DNA reads TGCGCCAGCAGCCAAGGCGGTTCCAGCGGGGTCGACGGGGAGCTGTTTTTT. The chain combines TRBV4-3 with TRBJ2-2; 7 bases line up with TRBD2. This CDR3 spans 17 amino acids. Trimming at V came to 1 base and at J to 7 bases, leaving 12 bases not matched to a gene. Germline V gene sequence: CDR1 LGHNA, CDR2 YSLEER.

This clone has just a few counts. V gene TRBV29-1 combines with J gene TRBJ1-3; D is uncertain. Germline V gene data show CDR1 as SQVTM and CDR2 as ANQGSEA. There are 12 residues in the CDR3. Trimming left V 4 bases short and J 1 base short, with 5 bases between. CDR3: CSVGASGNTIYF. In DNA form, the CDR3 reads TGCAGCGTTGGGGCTTCTGGAAACACCATATATTTT.

This clone appeared a single time. The V gene is TRBV30, the J gene TRBJ1-1; D not resolved. This CDR3 has 12 residues. CDR1 is GTSNPN, CDR2 SVGIG, per germline (reference sequence). V lost 6 bases and J lost 5, with 13 bases in between. The CDR3 DNA sequence: TGTGCCTGTCTTGGTCAGTGGACTGAAGCTTTCTTT. Translating it yields CACLGQWTEAFF.

The chain links TRBV10-3 to TRBJ1-1; 10 bases agree with TRBD1. J gave up 4 bases and V 8 bases, and 13 bases lay outside the gene matches. The CDR3 is made up of 16 amino acids. The germline gives CDR1 ENHRY, CDR2 SYGVKD. The CDR3 DNA reads as TGTGCCATCTCCTCTACTCGGACAGGGGGGGTCACTGAAGCTTTCTTT. It yields the protein CAISSTRTGGVTEAFF.

CDR3 region: CASRATGGPKGSPLHF. In nucleotides, the CDR3 is TGCGCCAGCAGGGCAACCGGGGGCCCTAAGGGTTCACCCCTCCACTTT. J is TRBJ1-6 and V is TRBV5-1, with a weak D call TRBD1 (6 bases). The CDR3 runs to 16 residues. Trimming removed 5 bases at V and 9 bases at J, with 21 bases between. In germline, CDR1 is SGHRS, CDR2 YFSETQ. Using reference TRBV5-1 and TRBJ1-6 for the parts outside the CDR3, the full variable domain is KAGVTQTPRYLIKTRGQQVTLSCSPISGHRSVSWYQQTPGQGLQFLFEYFSETQRNKGNFPGRFSGRQFSNSRSEMNVSTLELGDSALYLCASRATGGPKGSPLHFGNGTRLTVT.

The V gene is TRBV19, the J gene TRBJ1-2; D ambiguous. The CDR3 has 11 amino acids. V was pared by 6 bases and J by 8 bases, with 10 bases between. The germline CDR1 and CDR2 sequences are LNHDA and SQIVND (reference sequence). The chain's CDR3 is CASSPGFGYTF. In DNA form, the CDR3 reads TGTGCCAGTAGCCCGGGTTTCGGCTACACCTTC.

The V call is TRBV19, the J call TRBJ2-6; weak D call: TRBD1 (5 bases). The ends were cut back, 8 bases at V and 4 bases at J, with 9 bases in the middle. The CDR3 length is 13 residues. Per germline, CDR1 LNHDA and CDR2 SQIVND (reference sequence). The CDR3 nucleotides read TGTGCCAGTGCAGGGTTCGGGGCCAACGTCCTGACTTTC. Translating gives CASAGFGANVLTF.

V gene TRBV9 combines with J gene TRBJ2-7; no reliable D call. Trimming pared 0 bases from V and 2 bases from J, leaving 12 bases between. The CDR3 is 15 amino acids. CDR1 and CDR2 (germline): SGDLS, YYNGEE. The CDR3 loop reads CASSVEGTTPYEQYF. DNA of the CDR3: TGTGCCAGCAGCGTAGAGGGCACAACTCCCTACGAGCAGTACTTC.

The chain couples TRBV21-1 to TRBJ1-2. TRBV21-1 is a pseudogene locus. The CDR3 consists of 12 residues. Written as DNA, the CDR3 is TGTGCCAGCGTGAGAACCGACTATGGCTACACCTTC. It yields the protein CASVRTDYGYTF.

This rearrangement joins TRBV14 to TRBJ1-6; 8 nucleotides line up with TRBD1. J lost 8 bases, V lost 5 bases, and 8 bases had no gene match. CDR1 and CDR2 (germline): SGHDN, FVKESK. This CDR3 is 15 amino acids long. DNA of the CDR3: TGTGCCAGCAGCTCCCGGACAGGGCGGGATTCACCCCTCCACTTT. Its protein is CASSSRTGRDSPLHF.

V is TRBV9 and J is TRBJ1-4; perhaps TRBD1 as D (5 bases). The germline V and J ends were trimmed by 3 bases and 8 bases, with 17 bases remaining between them. The CDR3 spans 15 residues. CDR1 is SGDLS, CDR2 YYNGEE, per germline. CDR3 sequence reads: CASSAIGTGLEKLFF. CDR3 bases: TGTGCCAGCAGCGCTATAGGGACCGGCCTCGAAAAACTGTTTTTT.